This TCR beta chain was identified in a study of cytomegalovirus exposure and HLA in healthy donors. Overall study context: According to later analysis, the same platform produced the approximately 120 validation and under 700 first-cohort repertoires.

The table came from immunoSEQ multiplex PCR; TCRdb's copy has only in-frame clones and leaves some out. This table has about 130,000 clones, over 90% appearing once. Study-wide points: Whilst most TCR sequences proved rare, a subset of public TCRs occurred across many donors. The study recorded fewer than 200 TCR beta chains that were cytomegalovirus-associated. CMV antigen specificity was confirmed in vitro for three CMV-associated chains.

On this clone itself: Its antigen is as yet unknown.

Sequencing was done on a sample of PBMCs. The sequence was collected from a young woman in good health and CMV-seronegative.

The CDR3 loop is CASRSREAVAGELFF. Written as DNA, the CDR3 is TGTGCCAGCAGGAGTAGGGAGGCTGTGGCCGGGGAGCTGTTTTTT. V and J are TRBV7-9 and TRBJ2-2; maybe TRBD2 (6 bases). V lost 6 bases and J lost 6, with 17 bases in between. CDR1 and CDR2 from the germline V gene are SEHNR and FQNEAQ (reference sequence). The CDR3 consists of 15 residues.